Shown below are 30 T cell receptor beta chains from a single sample sequenced in a study of blood T cell repertoires in COVID-19. The assay was immunoSEQ multiplex PCR, and TCRdb's table has in-frame clones only and misses some. The sample holds a few hundred thousand clones, around four fifths seen once. Sample: PBMCs or T cells enriched from blood (not recorded which). These receptors were obtained from a man aged 25-45 years with acute COVID-19.

The chain couples TRBV11-1 to TRBJ1-6; the match to TRBD1 covers 10 bases. Germline values: CDR1 SGHAT, CDR2 FQDESV (reference sequence). The trim removed 6 bases at V and 4 bases at J, leaving 3 bases unmatched. CDR3 length equals 15 residues. The CDR3 DNA reads as TGTGCCAGCAGACCGGACAGGGGGTATAATTCACCCCTCCACTTT. It codes for CASRPDRGYNSPLHF.

V and J are TRBV12-5 and TRBJ2-1; no clear D. This CDR3 region has 15 residues. The germline CDR1 and CDR2 sequences are LGHNT and FRNRAP. Trimming took off 5 bases at V and 0 bases at J, with 11 bases between the two ends. The DNA of the CDR3 is TGTGCTAGTGGTCCTAGTGGAATCTCCTACAATGAGCAGTTCTTC. Translation: CASGPSGISYNEQFF. The full variable domain, completed using reference TRBV12-5 and TRBJ2-1, is DARVTQTPRHKVTEMGQEVTMRCQPILGHNTVFWYRQTMMQGLELLAYFRNRAPLDDSGMPKDRFSAEMPDATLATLKIQPSEPRDSAVYFCASGPSGISYNEQFFGPGTRLTVL.

The chain combines TRBV28 with TRBJ2-1; no firm D call. Trimming pared 4 bases from V and 3 bases from J, leaving 10 bases between. Per germline, CDR1 MDHEN and CDR2 SYDVKM. The CDR3 totals 14 residues. This chain's CDR3 is CASSSPAGYNEQFF. Written as DNA, the CDR3 is TGTGCCAGCAGTTCTCCGGCAGGCTACAATGAGCAGTTCTTC. The variable domain in full, with the rest retrieved from reference TRBV28 and TRBJ2-1, is DVKVTQSSRYLVKRTGEKVFLECVQDMDHENMFWYRQDPGLGLRLIYFSYDVKMKEKGDIPEGYSVSREKKERFSLILESASTNQTSMYLCASSSPAGYNEQFFGPGTRLTVL.

This chain joins TRBV18 and TRBJ1-1; D may be TRBD1 (6 bases). This CDR3 region has 16 residues. In germline, CDR1 is KGHSH, CDR2 LQKENI. V lost 0 bases to trimming and J lost 1 base, with 12 bases between them. Here the CDR3 DNA reads TGTGCCAGCTCACCACCGGGGGGGGCGAGGAACACTGAAGCTTTCTTT. It translates to CASSPPGGARNTEAFF.

The chain combines TRBV7-9 with TRBJ2-1; no firm D call. CDR1 is SEHNR, CDR2 FQNEAQ, per germline (reference sequence). Trimming took 1 base from V and 4 from J, leaving 8 bases between them. The length of the CDR3 is 14 residues. CDR3 DNA sequence: TGTGCCAGCAGCTTAGATGGCTCTTACAATGAGCAGTTCTTC. It encodes CASSLDGSYNEQFF.

The chain employs TRBV6-5 and TRBJ1-5; D is perhaps TRBD1 (6 bases). CDR3 length equals 14 residues. V gave up 7 bases and J gave up 5 bases, with 15 bases separating them. Germline lookup yields CDR1 MNHEY and CDR2 SVGAGI. The CDR3 sequence is CASTPDRPDQPQHF. For the CDR3, the DNA is TGTGCCAGCACCCCGGACAGACCTGATCAGCCCCAGCATTTT.

The chain combines TRBV18 with TRBJ1-5, with D possibly matching TRBD1 (5 bases). The CDR3 sequence is 18 residues long. Germline V lookup: CDR1 KGHSH, CDR2 LQKENI. V was pared by 0 bases and J by 3 bases, with 18 bases between. Here the CDR3 reads CASSPPPFGGDPNQPQHF. The CDR3 nucleotides read TGTGCCAGCTCACCACCGCCCTTTGGGGGGGACCCCAATCAGCCCCAGCATTTT.

V usage is TRBV19 and J usage is TRBJ1-2; no clear D gene. The germline gives CDR1 LNHDA, CDR2 SQIVND (reference sequence). This CDR3 has 16 residues. V was shortened by 5 bases and J by 2 bases, with 18 bases between the two germline ends. In DNA, the CDR3 is TGTGCCAGTAGTGTAGGCTTGAACCAACTCAACTATGGCTACACCTTC. Translated, it gives CASSVGLNQLNYGYTF.

V is TRBV6-4 and J is TRBJ2-3; TRBD1 matches at 9 bases. This CDR3 is built from 14 residues. Looked up from germline, CDR1 is MRHNA and CDR2 is SNTAGT. V gave up 4 bases and J gave up 2 bases; unmatched junction bases: 1. The chain's CDR3 is CASSGTGDTDTQYF. CDR3 nucleotide sequence: TGTGCCAGCAGTGGGACAGGGGACACAGATACGCAGTATTTT.

The chain carries TRBV10-2 and TRBJ2-5; 11 bases line up with TRBD2. Germline V CDR1 and CDR2: WSHSY, SAAADI. J lost 2 bases, V lost 8 bases, and 7 bases had no gene match. CDR3 length: 15 amino acids. The CDR3 is CASASSGGRQETQYF. The CDR3 DNA is TGCGCCAGCGCCTCTAGCGGGGGGCGACAAGAGACCCAGTACTTC.

The V and J genes are TRBV5-5 and TRBJ1-3; D gene uncertain. Germline CDR1 SGHKS, CDR2 YYEKEE (reference sequence). Trimming cost V 4 bases and J 0 bases, with 8 bases left between them. The CDR3 is 14 amino acids. The CDR3 sequence is CASSRLDSGNTIYF. CDR3 DNA sequence: TGTGCCAGCAGCCGACTGGACTCTGGAAACACCATATATTTT.

The chain couples TRBV7-8 to TRBJ2-5, with 11 bases lining up with TRBD2. This CDR3 comprises 15 residues. The germline V gene has CDR1 SGHVS and CDR2 FQNEAQ. V trimming: 5 bases; J trimming: 5 bases; junction bases outside the gene matches: 7. The CDR3 coding sequence is TGTGCCAGCAGCGCTACTAGCGGGAGAGGGGAGACCCAGTACTTC. It yields the protein CASSATSGRGETQYF.

The chain has TRBV10-3 and TRBJ1-1; 7 bases map to TRBD1. Losses at the gene ends were 8 bases for V and 4 bases for J; bases not matched to a gene: 7. Germline CDR1 is ENHRY and CDR2 is SYGVKD. The CDR3 extends over 13 amino acids. The CDR3 spells CAIPSTGVTEAFF. The CDR3 bases are TGTGCCATCCCCTCAACAGGGGTCACTGAAGCTTTCTTT.

V and J are TRBV19 and TRBJ1-2; D not resolved. The germline V gene encodes CDR1 LNHDA and CDR2 SQIVND (reference sequence). The V end was cut by 0 bases, the J end by 8 bases, with 13 bases between. The CDR3 consists of 14 residues. CDR3 DNA sequence: TGTGCCAGTAGTATAGATCCTCGCATTGCGGGCTACACCTTC. It translates to CASSIDPRIAGYTF.

The rearrangement links TRBV4-1 to TRBJ2-2, with 9 bases fitting TRBD1. CDR1 and CDR2 (germline): MGHRA, YSYEKL. The trim removed 3 bases at V and 6 bases at J, leaving 5 bases unmatched. The CDR3 totals 15 residues. This CDR3 reads CASSQMGQGAGELFF. The CDR3 DNA follows: TGCGCCAGCAGCCAGATGGGACAGGGCGCCGGGGAGCTGTTTTTT.

The CDR3 spells CASSLGLADINEQFF. CDR3 DNA sequence: TGTGCCAGCAGCCTGGGACTAGCGGACATCAATGAGCAGTTCTTC. V gene TRBV5-5 combines with J gene TRBJ2-1; 11 nucleotides line up with TRBD2. Germline-derived CDR1 and CDR2 are SGHKS and YYEKEE (reference sequence). CDR3 size: 15 residues. The V segment lost 4 bases and the J segment 6 bases; nucleotides outside the gene matches: 6.

The chain joins TRBV2 to TRBJ1-1; D is ambiguous. The CDR3 consists of 15 residues. Per the germline V gene, CDR1 is SNHLY and CDR2 is FYNNEI. The ends were cut back, 4 bases at V and 0 bases at J, with 12 bases in the middle. CDR3: CASSAEGAMNTEAFF. CDR3 nucleotides: TGTGCCAGCAGTGCGGAGGGCGCTATGAACACTGAAGCTTTCTTT.

The V and J genes are TRBV7-2 and TRBJ1-1; D unresolved. Trimming stripped 1 base from V and 3 bases from J, with 9 bases between. CDR1 and CDR2 (germline): SGHTA, FQGNSA. The CDR3 spans 14 residues. CDR3 DNA sequence: TGTGCCAGCAGCTTAGACGGCGGGGACACTGAAGCTTTCTTT. Its translation: CASSLDGGDTEAFF.

For the CDR3, the DNA is TGTGCCAGCAGTCCCAGCGTCCTCAGCTCCTATAATTCACCCCTCCACTTT. It specifies CASSPSVLSSYNSPLHF. The chain employs TRBV28 and TRBJ1-6; D is undetermined. Per germline, CDR1 MDHEN and CDR2 SYDVKM. CDR3 length: 17 residues. Trimming stripped 5 bases from V and 0 bases from J, with 14 bases between.

This chain uses TRBV11-3 with TRBJ2-1; TRBD1 matches at 8 bases. The CDR3 covers 18 residues. V lost 5 bases and J lost 5; bases outside the gene matches: 17. Germline CDR1 and CDR2: SGHNT and YENEEA. CDR3 protein: CASSPRTMTGAQNNEQFF. CDR3 coding DNA: TGTGCCAGCAGCCCAAGGACGATGACAGGGGCGCAGAACAATGAGCAGTTCTTC.

The genes are TRBV9 and TRBJ2-1, with 10 bases aligning to TRBD2. Germline assignment: CDR1 SGDLS and CDR2 YYNGEE. V lost 0 bases to trimming and J lost 3 bases; unmatched junction nucleotides: 6. This CDR3 spans 17 amino acids. CDR3 in DNA: TGTGCCAGCAGCGTAGACAGGGCTAGCGGGAGCTACAATGAGCAGTTCTTC. Its translation is CASSVDRASGSYNEQFF.

The chain joins TRBV12-3 or TRBV12-4 to TRBJ1-1; 7 bases line up with TRBD1. This CDR3 is 11 amino acids long. Trimming cost V 6 bases and J 10 bases; bases outside gene matches: 5. The CDR3 loop is CASRMTGTAFF. CDR3 nucleotide sequence: TGTGCCAGCAGGATGACAGGGACAGCTTTCTTT.

This chain joins TRBV7-3 and TRBJ1-5, with a possible D match to TRBD1 (6 bases). Germline V gene lookup returns CDR1 SGHTA and CDR2 FQGTGA. Trimming shortened V by 2 bases and J by 0 bases, and 14 bases separated the two germline ends. CDR3 size: 17 residues. The CDR3 spells CASSLGGRRYSNQPQHF. The CDR3 nucleotides are TGTGCCAGCAGCTTAGGGGGCAGGCGATATAGCAATCAGCCCCAGCATTTT.

The CDR3 region has the DNA TGTGCCAGTAGTTCTCCTACTAGCGGGAGTCCGGAGACCCAGTACTTC. This translates into CASSSPTSGSPETQYF. The chain couples TRBV19 to TRBJ2-5; 11 bases match TRBD2. V lost 5 bases, J lost 5 bases, and 10 bases stayed unmatched. The V gene's germline CDR1 is LNHDA and CDR2 SQIVND (reference sequence). The CDR3 extends over 16 amino acids.

This clone was found a few times. The rearrangement uses TRBV11-3 and TRBJ1-4; 7 positions agree with TRBD1. The V and J ends lost 5 bases and 0 bases, in that order; junction bases with no gene match: 6. The CDR3 loop spans 16 amino acids. Germline V gene sequence: CDR1 SGHNT, CDR2 YENEEA. CDR3 DNA sequence: TGTGCCAGCAGCCCATCAGGACAGGCAACTAATGAAAAACTGTTTTTT. This encodes CASSPSGQATNEKLFF. Full variable domain (remainder filled in from reference TRBV11-3 and TRBJ1-4): EAGVVQSPRYKIIEKKQPVAFWCNPISGHNTLYWYLQNLGQGPELLIRYENEEAVDDSQLPKDRFSAERLKGVDSTLKIQPAELGDSAVYLCASSPSGQATNEKLFFGSGTQLSVL.

The rearrangement uses TRBV7-8 and TRBJ1-1, with 7 nucleotides matching TRBD1. CDR1 is SGHVS and CDR2 is FQNEAQ in the germline V gene. The J segment lost 3 bases and the V segment lost 5 bases, leaving 6 bases of the junction unmatched. The CDR3 totals 14 residues. CDR3 sequence (DNA): TGTGCCAGCAGCCAGGGGGAGCGGTACACTGAAGCTTTCTTT. Protein product: CASSQGERYTEAFF.

The chain uses TRBV5-6 and TRBJ1-2; D is possibly TRBD1 (5 bases). CDR3 length: 14 amino acids. Trimming took 0 bases from V and 5 from J, leaving 11 bases between them. Germline CDR1 SGHDT, CDR2 YYEEEE. The CDR3: CASSLGQRNYGYTF. The CDR3 coding sequence is TGTGCCAGCAGCTTGGGACAGAGGAATTATGGCTACACCTTC. Combining the CDR3 with reference TRBV5-6 and TRBJ1-2 gives the whole variable domain DAGVTQSPTHLIKTRGQQVTLRCSPKSGHDTVSWYQQALGQGPQFIFQYYEEEERQRGNFPDRFSGHQFPNYSSELNVNALLLGDSALYLCASSLGQRNYGYTFGSGTRLTVV.

This clone was seen more than once but under ten times. The gene calls are TRBV30 and TRBJ1-1; D possibly corresponds to TRBD1 (6 bases). Trimming took off 3 bases at V and 0 bases at J, with 11 bases between the two ends. The germline V gene encodes CDR1 GTSNPN and CDR2 SVGIG (reference sequence). The CDR3 length is 14 residues. CDR3 bases: TGTGCCTGGAGGGGACAACTCCTGAACACTGAAGCTTTCTTT. This encodes CAWRGQLLNTEAFF. The whole variable domain, filled in from reference TRBV30 and TRBJ1-1, reads SQTIHQWPATLVQPVGSPLSLECTVEGTSNPNLYWYRQAAGRGLQLLFYSVGIGQISSEVPQNLSASRPQDRQFILSSKKLLLSDSGFYLCAWRGQLLNTEAFFGQGTRLTVV.

The V call is TRBV11-2, the J call TRBJ1-1; TRBD1 might be the D (5 bases). V shed 5 bases and J shed 5 bases, with 30 bases lying between them. Germline values: CDR1 SGHAT, CDR2 FQNNGV. The CDR3 spans 19 residues. In nucleotides, the CDR3 is TGTGCCAGCAGCCCCCAAGAAAGGGACGTCGGGAGGAGTGGGACTGAAGCTTTCTTT. The encoded protein is CASSPQERDVGRSGTEAFF.

The rearrangement uses TRBV19 and TRBJ2-1; 8 bases match TRBD1. Germline CDR1 and CDR2: LNHDA and SQIVND (reference sequence). V was clipped by 5 bases and J by 5 bases; unmatched bases: 8. The CDR3 loop spans 15 amino acids. CDR3 loop: CASSPRQGPNNEQFF. The CDR3 bases are TGTGCCAGTAGTCCCCGACAGGGGCCCAACAATGAGCAGTTCTTC.